This T cell receptor (beta chain) originates from a study of blood T cell repertoires in COVID-19. Study-wide background: COVID-19 samples, acute and convalescent, were from the United States, Italy and Spain. PBMCs, B-cell-depleted T cells, or T cells provided the cDNA or gDNA that made up the material.

This CDR3 has 12 residues. The V and J ends lost 4 bases and 5 bases respectively, with 8 bases between them. Enrollees, 18 to 89 years old, lived in about two dozen US areas. Clinical history reported by participants formed the basis on which cohorts were assigned. Assay: immunoSEQ multiplex PCR; the TCRdb copy retains only in-frame clones and omits some. The sample has about 240,000 clones; around nine tenths are singletons. This rearrangement joins TRBV12-3 or TRBV12-4 to TRBJ2-5; D possibly corresponds to TRBD2 (6 bases). Material for sequencing was PBMCs or T cells enriched from blood (not recorded which). The clonotype originates from a middle-aged man who had recovered from COVID-19. The CDR3 spells CASSWAGETQYF. The CDR3 region has the DNA TGTGCCAGCAGTTGGGCGGGGGAGACCCAGTACTTC.